This T cell receptor (beta chain) is from a study of blood T cell repertoires in COVID-19. Study background: COVID-19 samples from acute and convalescent phases originated in the United States, Italy and Spain.

This clone has just one count. The germline V gene encodes CDR1 MGHDK and CDR2 SYGVNS. V lost 4 bases and J 1 base, leaving 11 bases between the germline ends. The length of the CDR3 is 15 residues. TCRdb's table, derived via immunoSEQ multiplex PCR, lists solely in-frame clones and lacks some. The repertoire holds about 98,000 clones, with 91% as singletons. The specimen sequenced was peripheral blood. The chain is built from TRBV25-1 and TRBJ1-3; possibly TRBD1 for D (6 bases). The receptor comes from a man aged 18 to 29 with acute or convalescent COVID-19. The CDR3, as DNA: TGTGCCAGCAGTGCACCACAGGGATCTGGAAACACCATATATTTT. It is translated as CASSAPQGSGNTIYF.